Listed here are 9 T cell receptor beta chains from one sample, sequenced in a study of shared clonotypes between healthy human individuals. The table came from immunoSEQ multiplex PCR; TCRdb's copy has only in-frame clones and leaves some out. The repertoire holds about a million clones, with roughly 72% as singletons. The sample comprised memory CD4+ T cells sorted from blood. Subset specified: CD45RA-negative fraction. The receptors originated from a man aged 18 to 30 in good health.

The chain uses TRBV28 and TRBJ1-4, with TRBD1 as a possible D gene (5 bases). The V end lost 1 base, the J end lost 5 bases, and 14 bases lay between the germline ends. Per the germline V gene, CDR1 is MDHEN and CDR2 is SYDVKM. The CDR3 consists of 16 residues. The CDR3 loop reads CASSLYGGGRNEKLFF. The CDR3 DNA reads TGTGCCAGCAGTTTATATGGGGGAGGACGAAATGAAAAACTGTTTTTT. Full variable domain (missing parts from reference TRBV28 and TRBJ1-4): DVKVTQSSRYLVKRTGEKVFLECVQDMDHENMFWYRQDPGLGLRLIYFSYDVKMKEKGDIPEGYSVSREKKERFSLILESASTNQTSMYLCASSLYGGGRNEKLFFGSGTQLSVL.

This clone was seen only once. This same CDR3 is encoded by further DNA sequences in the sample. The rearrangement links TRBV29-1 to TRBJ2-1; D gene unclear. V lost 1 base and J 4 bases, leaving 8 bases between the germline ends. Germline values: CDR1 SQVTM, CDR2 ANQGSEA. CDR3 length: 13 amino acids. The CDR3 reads CSVEVRAYNEQFF. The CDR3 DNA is TGCAGCGTTGAAGTACGAGCTTACAATGAGCAGTTCTTC.

Written as DNA, the CDR3 is TGTGCCAGCAGGAAAGATGGGACAGAGTACGAGCAGTACTTC. This encodes CASRKDGTEYEQYF. The genes are TRBV6-1 and TRBJ2-7; 7 positions match TRBD1. The CDR3 has 14 amino acids. Germline V gives CDR1 MNHNS, CDR2 SASEGT. Trimming at V came to 6 bases and at J to 4 bases, leaving 9 bases not matched to a gene.

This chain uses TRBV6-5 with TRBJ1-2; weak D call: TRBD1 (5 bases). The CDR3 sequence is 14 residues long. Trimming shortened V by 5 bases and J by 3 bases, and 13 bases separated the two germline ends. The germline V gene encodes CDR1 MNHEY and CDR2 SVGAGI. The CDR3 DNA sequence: TGTGCCAGCAGTCTCCGGGACGGATACTATGGCTACACCTTC. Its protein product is CASSLRDGYYGYTF.

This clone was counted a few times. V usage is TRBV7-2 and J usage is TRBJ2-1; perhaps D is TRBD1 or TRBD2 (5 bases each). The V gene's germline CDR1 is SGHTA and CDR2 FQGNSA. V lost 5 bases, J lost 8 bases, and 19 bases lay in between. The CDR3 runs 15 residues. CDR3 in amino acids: CASSQTRGAYDEQFF. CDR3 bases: TGTGCCAGCAGCCAAACCCGGGGCGCGTACGATGAGCAGTTCTTC.

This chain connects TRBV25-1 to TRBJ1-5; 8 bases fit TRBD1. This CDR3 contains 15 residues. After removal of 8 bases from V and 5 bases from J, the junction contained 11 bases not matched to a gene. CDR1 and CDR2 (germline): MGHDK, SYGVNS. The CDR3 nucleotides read TGTGCCAGCGGAGAGCTGGACAGGGATGATCAGCCCCAGCATTTT. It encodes CASGELDRDDQPQHF.

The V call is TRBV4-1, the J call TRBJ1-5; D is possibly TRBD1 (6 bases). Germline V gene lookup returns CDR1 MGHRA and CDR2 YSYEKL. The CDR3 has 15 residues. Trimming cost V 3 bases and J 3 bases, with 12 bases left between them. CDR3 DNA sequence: TGCGCCAGCAGCCAGGGGGCGGGGAACAATCAGCCCCAGCATTTT. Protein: CASSQGAGNNQPQHF.

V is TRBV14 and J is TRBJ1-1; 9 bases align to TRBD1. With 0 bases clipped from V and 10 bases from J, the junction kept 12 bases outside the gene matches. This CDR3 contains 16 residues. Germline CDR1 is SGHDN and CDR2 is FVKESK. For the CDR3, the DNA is TGTGCCAGCAGCCAAGATCTTGGGACAGGGAGAGTAGGAGCTTTCTTT. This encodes CASSQDLGTGRVGAFF.

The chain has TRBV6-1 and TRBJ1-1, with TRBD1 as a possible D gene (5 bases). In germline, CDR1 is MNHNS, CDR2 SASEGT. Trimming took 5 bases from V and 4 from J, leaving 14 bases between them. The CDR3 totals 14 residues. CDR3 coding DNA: TGTGCCAGCAGTCCGACAGCCTGGAGCACTGAAGCTTTCTTT. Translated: CASSPTAWSTEAFF.